This T cell receptor (beta chain) was found in a study of T cell repertoires in cytomegalovirus infection. On the study more broadly: The study used recently identified HLA-C-restricted and well-studied HLA-B-restricted CMV epitopes.

This clonotype was seen only a few times. Its specificity is not known. Germline values: CDR1 MNHEY, CDR2 SVGEGT. This CDR3 comprises 17 residues. V lost 2 bases and J 7 bases, leaving 23 bases between the germline ends. MiXCR, run by TCRdb on the reads, gives a single entry per CDR3 protein. The table has hundreds of thousands of distinct CDR3 sequences, 30% to 40% seen once. This TCR was recovered from a human donor in good health (CMV status not recorded). Some clones in this sample may be carry-over from other donors' samples. This sequence joins TRBV6-2 or TRBV6-3 and TRBJ1-2, with D unresolved. The sequencing used cultured PBMCs, collected from culture after CMV antigen stimulation. The CDR3 reads CASSYRVSERSGVGYTF. The CDR3 DNA reads as TGTGCCAGCAGTTACAGGGTCAGTGAACGTTCCGGTGTTGGCTACACCTTC.